The source of this T cell receptor (beta chain) is a study of blood T cell repertoires in COVID-19. CDR3 length equals 12 residues. V was shortened by 8 bases and J by 1 base, with 12 bases between the two germline ends. Germline CDR1 is GTSNPN and CDR2 is SVGIG (reference sequence). Using immunoSEQ multiplex PCR, the repertoire was profiled, and TCRdb retains in-frame clones only, with some absent. The table includes about 35,000 clones, around 87% detected once. The source material was peripheral blood. The chain recombines TRBV30 with TRBJ2-7; D gene uncertain. The receptor comes from an elderly man with active COVID-19. Written as DNA, the CDR3 is TGTGCCCTCGACCGGAGTTCCTACGAGCAGTACTTC. It codes for CALDRSSYEQYF. Drawing the rest from reference TRBV30 and TRBJ2-7, the complete variable domain is SQTIHQWPATLVQPVGSPLSLECTVEGTSNPNLYWYRQAAGRGLQLLFYSVGIGQISSEVPQNLSASRPQDRQFILSSKKLLLSDSGFYLCALDRSSYEQYFGPGTRLTVT.